The 30 T cell receptor beta chains below all came from one sample that was sequenced in a study of regulatory T cells in long-lasting Graves disease. Time point described: newly diagnosed GD, antithyroid drugs for less than 3 months. Extracted RNA from PBMCs served as the source of the TCR library. In building TCR beta libraries, iRepertoire HTBI primers were used together with Arm-PCR of CDR3 regions. TCRdb re-called the multiplex PCR reads with MiXCR, one entry per CDR3 protein. The sample records 450,000 to 650,000 distinct CDR3 sequences, about 16% being singletons. This sample also appeared in a second study, on T cells in Graves' hyperthyroidism and ophthalmopathy.

The sample here was peripheral blood mononuclear cells (PBMCs), taken at new diagnosis, from a patient treated with antithyroid drugs. The source is a middle-aged woman with Graves disease.

This chain connects TRBV5-6 to TRBJ1-6; 12 nucleotides line up with TRBD1. Germline V gene sequence: CDR1 SGHDT, CDR2 YYEEEE. The V gene end was trimmed by 1 base and the J gene end by 10 bases; junction bases not matched to a gene: 3. CDR3 length: 15 amino acids. The CDR3 is CASSLTGTGGSPLHF. CDR3 bases: TGTGCCAGCAGCTTGACCGGGACAGGGGGCTCACCCCTCCACTTT. Full variable domain (missing parts from reference TRBV5-6 and TRBJ1-6): DAGVTQSPTHLIKTRGQQVTLRCSPKSGHDTVSWYQQALGQGPQFIFQYYEEEERQRGNFPDRFSGHQFPNYSSELNVNALLLGDSALYLCASSLTGTGGSPLHFGNGTRLTVT.

Points on this clonotype: A read error may be the cause here, since a much bigger clone is one base away. Since no conserved phenylalanine or tryptophan closes the CDR3, a read error is the likely cause. This chain connects TRBV5-5 to TRBJ1-6; D remains unclear. Looked up from germline, CDR1 is SGHKS and CDR2 is YYEKEE (reference sequence). V was pared by 2 bases and J by 8 bases, with 8 bases between. This CDR3 is built from 13 residues. CDR3 in DNA: TGTGCCAGCAGCTTTGGCCCGGATTCACCCCTCCACCTT. Its translation: CASSFGPDSPLHL.

This clonotype was observed a few times. The genes are TRBV6-1 and TRBJ2-7; a weak D match, TRBD2 (5 bases). Per germline, CDR1 MNHNS and CDR2 SASEGT. The CDR3 has 14 residues. The V end was cut by 8 bases, the J end by 2 bases, with 16 bases between. The CDR3 sequence: CASRLRGGPYEQYF. DNA for the CDR3: TGTGCCAGCCGCCTCCGGGGTGGCCCCTACGAGCAGTACTTC.

This clonotype was observed at least ten times. The V and J genes are TRBV2 and TRBJ1-2, with 8 bases aligning to TRBD1. The V gene end was trimmed by 6 bases and the J gene end by 3 bases; junction bases not matched to a gene: 9. Germline V gives CDR1 SNHLY, CDR2 FYNNEI. This CDR3 region has 15 residues. CDR3 in DNA: TGTGCCAGCAGCGAACTGCCGGGACAGGACTATGGCTACACCTTC. It encodes CASSELPGQDYGYTF.

This clonotype has a handful of counts. The V gene is TRBV3-1, the J gene TRBJ2-3; no firm D call. The germline V gene has CDR1 LGHDT and CDR2 YNNKEL (reference sequence). Trimming pared 0 bases from V and 4 bases from J, leaving 5 bases between. The CDR3 has 13 amino acids. The CDR3 DNA follows: TGTGCCAGCAGCCAAGAAGTCCCAGATACGCAGTATTTT. Its translation is CASSQEVPDTQYF.

The V call is TRBV7-8, the J call TRBJ2-5, with D perhaps matching TRBD2 (5 bases). Germline values: CDR1 SGHVS, CDR2 FQNEAQ. This CDR3 region has 15 residues. The V end was cut by 5 bases, the J end by 1 base, with 14 bases between. Written as DNA, the CDR3 is TGTGCCAGCAGCCAAGGTAGCGTCCCCCAAGAGACCCAGTACTTC. It is translated as CASSQGSVPQETQYF.

A few counts support this clonotype. The chain is built from TRBV12-3 or TRBV12-4 and TRBJ1-2, with D hard to call. The CDR3 sequence is 16 residues long. The V gene lost 4 bases and the J gene lost 8 bases, with 23 bases spanning the gap. The CDR3 is CASSSTPSGQNSGYTF. Here the CDR3 DNA reads TGTGCCAGCAGTTCCACCCCCTCGGGCCAAAATAGCGGCTACACCTTC.

This clonotype was counted between two and nine times. The chain couples TRBV6-1 to TRBJ2-7, with a weak D call TRBD1 (6 bases). The germline V gene encodes CDR1 MNHNS and CDR2 SASEGT. The CDR3 length is 13 residues. Trimming took 10 bases from V and 0 from J, leaving 13 bases between them. Here the CDR3 reads CATQRTDSYEQYF. CDR3 coding DNA: TGTGCCACCCAGAGGACAGACTCCTACGAGCAGTACTTC.

This chain connects TRBV4-2 to TRBJ1-1, with D possibly matching TRBD1 (6 bases). CDR1 is LGHNA and CDR2 is YNFKEQ in the germline V gene. This CDR3 contains 15 residues. V lost 4 bases and J lost 4, with 16 bases in between. CDR3 region: CASSRQGGVGTEAFF. CDR3 bases: TGTGCCAGCAGCCGACAAGGGGGTGTCGGCACTGAAGCTTTCTTT.

About this clonotype itself: One base away lies a much larger clone, so this may be a sequencing read error. Here the CDR3 reads CASSFPFREAFF. The CDR3 nucleotides are TGTGCCAGCAGTTTCCCCTTCAGGGAAGCTTTCTTT. V usage is TRBV12-3 or TRBV12-4 and J usage is TRBJ1-1; D unresolved. With 3 bases removed from V and 8 bases from J, the gap between germline ends came to 10 bases. This CDR3 is 12 amino acids long.

This clonotype was seen repeatedly, ten times or more. V and J are TRBV12-3 or TRBV12-4 and TRBJ2-5, with D possibly being TRBD1 (6 bases). The germline V and J ends were trimmed by 6 bases and 4 bases, with 12 bases remaining between them. The CDR3 is made up of 13 amino acids. CDR3 amino acids: CASSPRGPETQYF. For the CDR3, the DNA is TGTGCCAGCAGCCCCAGGGGTCCAGAGACCCAGTACTTC.

The genes are TRBV6-2 or TRBV6-3 and TRBJ1-4, with TRBD1 as a possible D gene (5 bases). The CDR3 is 15 residues long. Germline CDR1 is MNHEY and CDR2 is SVGEGT. V gave up 5 bases and J gave up 7 bases, with 17 bases separating them. CDR3 nucleotides: TGTGCCAGCAGTCATTGGGGCAGGGTGGGTGAAAAACTGTTTTTT. As protein: CASSHWGRVGEKLFF.

This clonotype was picked up a small number of times. The chain uses TRBV10-2 and TRBJ2-3, with TRBD2 matching 8 bases. The CDR3 spans 16 residues. CDR1 is WSHSY, CDR2 SAAADI, per germline. V lost 6 bases, J lost 2 bases, and 10 bases stayed unmatched. CDR3 protein: CASSSFQLADTDTQYF. CDR3 sequence (DNA): TGCGCCAGCAGCTCCTTCCAACTAGCGGACACAGATACGCAGTATTTT.

The J gene is TRBJ1-1, the V gene TRBV19; no definite D call. The CDR3 contains 13 residues. Trimming left V 6 bases short and J 4 bases short, with 12 bases between. Germline CDR1 reads LNHDA; CDR2 reads SQIVND (reference sequence). CDR3 region: CASRPGYATEAFF. The DNA for the CDR3 is TGTGCCAGTAGGCCCGGGTACGCCACTGAAGCTTTCTTT.

There are many counts of this clonotype. At one boundary the junction diverges from the germline segment, which might be a read error. The chain links TRBV5-1 to TRBJ2-1; D not certain. The length of the CDR3 is 12 residues. Germline assignment: CDR1 SGHRS and CDR2 YFSETQ. The CDR3 DNA sequence: TGTGCCAGCAGTCTCCTGGACAATGAGCAGTTCTTC. It encodes CASSLLDNEQFF.

This clonotype was seen a handful of times. This sequence joins TRBV3-1 and TRBJ1-1, with a tentative D call TRBD1 (5 bases). The V and J ends lost 3 bases and 5 bases respectively, with 22 bases between them. Looked up from germline, CDR1 is LGHDT and CDR2 is YNNKEL (reference sequence). The CDR3 is 17 amino acids. The CDR3 DNA sequence: TGTGCCAGCAGCCACGGGGGTCACTTTCGATCGGGGACTGAAGCTTTCTTT. Translation: CASSHGGHFRSGTEAFF.

This clonotype was observed a few times. The V gene is TRBV24-1, the J gene TRBJ2-2; D is undetermined. Germline V gene data show CDR1 as KGHDR and CDR2 as SFDVKD. Trimming removed 3 bases from V and 4 bases from J, with 5 bases in between. This CDR3 region has 13 residues. The CDR3 DNA sequence: TGTGCCACCAGTGATGAAGGCACCGGGGAGCTGTTTTTT. It codes for CATSDEGTGELFF.

J is TRBJ2-7 and V is TRBV7-6, with D unresolved. This CDR3 spans 13 amino acids. CDR1 is SGHVS and CDR2 is FNYEAQ in the germline V gene. V was pared by 3 bases and J by 2 bases, with 8 bases between. CDR3 coding DNA: TGTGCCAGCAGCTTCGCGGACGCCTACGAGCAGTACTTC. It codes for CASSFADAYEQYF.

V gene TRBV11-2 combines with J gene TRBJ1-1, with D unclear. The CDR3 sequence is 16 residues long. Trimming shortened V by 7 bases and J by 1 base, and 19 bases separated the two germline ends. Germline V gene lookup returns CDR1 SGHAT and CDR2 FQNNGV. The CDR3 DNA reads TGTGCCAGCATCAATAGAGTGGCGGGCCCGAACACTGAAGCTTTCTTT. This sequence encodes CASINRVAGPNTEAFF.

On this clonotype: In this CDR3 the conserved last residue, phenylalanine or tryptophan, is missing, so a read error is likely. The rearrangement links TRBV3-1 to TRBJ2-7; 15 bases line up with TRBD2. Germline CDR1 is LGHDT and CDR2 is YNNKEL (reference sequence). This CDR3 has 20 amino acids. V was clipped by 3 bases and J by 0 bases; unmatched bases: 12. The CDR3 region has the DNA TGTGCCAGCAGCCACGAATACGGGACTAGCGGGGGGAGAAGCTCCTACGAGCAGTACCTC. Its protein product is CASSHEYGTSGGRSSYEQYL.

This clonotype has only a few counts. This sequence joins TRBV6-2 or TRBV6-3 and TRBJ1-2; TRBD1 aligns across 7 bases. Trimming removed 4 bases from V and 6 bases from J; junction bases left unmatched: 14. Germline V gene data show CDR1 as MNHEY and CDR2 as SVGEGT. The CDR3 is 16 amino acids. The CDR3 nucleotides are TGTGCCAGCAGTTCGCTAGACAGGGAGTTTTTGCATGGCTACACCTTC. This encodes CASSSLDREFLHGYTF.

This clonotype was detected many times. The V gene is TRBV2, the J gene TRBJ1-2; D ambiguous. Germline V gene sequence: CDR1 SNHLY, CDR2 FYNNEI. Trimming left V 6 bases short and J 2 bases short, with 10 bases between. The CDR3 is 13 amino acids. CDR3: CASSQLGNYGYTF. The CDR3 DNA sequence: TGTGCCAGCAGCCAACTGGGGAACTATGGCTACACCTTC.

This clonotype was seen just once. V is TRBV28 and J is TRBJ1-1; D possibly corresponds to TRBD1 (5 bases). The CDR3 has 14 residues. Trimming left V 6 bases short and J 6 bases short, with 17 bases between. Germline V gene data show CDR1 as MDHEN and CDR2 as SYDVKM. The CDR3 nucleotides read TGTGCCAGCAGAGCCCCAGGGCGAGGGGCTGAAGCTTTCTTT. This gives the protein CASRAPGRGAEAFF.

The chain joins TRBV7-9 to TRBJ2-7, with 12 bases aligning to TRBD1. The junction had 6 bases not matched to a gene; V was cut back by 4 bases and J by 2 bases. This CDR3 has 16 residues. Germline values: CDR1 SEHNR, CDR2 FQNEAQ (reference sequence). CDR3 DNA sequence: TGTGCCAGCAGCTCTGGGGGGACAGGGGGCACCTACGAGCAGTACTTC. It is translated as CASSSGGTGGTYEQYF.

This rearrangement joins TRBV12-3 or TRBV12-4 to TRBJ1-5; tentative D call: TRBD1 (5 bases). The CDR3 has 12 residues. The V and J ends lost 4 bases and 7 bases respectively, with 8 bases between them. CDR3 sequence (DNA): TGTGCCAGCAGTTGGGGGTGGCAGCCCCAGCATTTT. It translates to CASSWGWQPQHF.

This clonotype appeared a few times. The genes are TRBV3-1 and TRBJ1-2; 7 bases map to TRBD1. Germline lookup yields CDR1 LGHDT and CDR2 YNNKEL (reference sequence). V trimming: 2 bases; J trimming: 4 bases; junction bases outside the gene matches: 4. This CDR3 is built from 14 residues. The DNA for the CDR3 is TGTGCCAGCAGCCAACCGGGACAGACCTATGGCTACACCTTC. Translation: CASSQPGQTYGYTF.

The V call is TRBV19, the J call TRBJ2-6, with 9 positions matching TRBD1. Germline V gene sequence: CDR1 LNHDA, CDR2 SQIVND (reference sequence). The CDR3 spans 15 residues. The junction had 8 bases not matched to a gene; V was cut back by 8 bases and J by 6 bases. CDR3 region: CASQRQGDSANVLTF. The CDR3 coding sequence is TGTGCCAGTCAGCGACAGGGGGATTCGGCCAACGTCCTGACTTTC.

This clonotype has a handful of counts. The rearrangement links TRBV3-1 to TRBJ2-2, with 11 bases aligning to TRBD1. Germline trimming cut 1 base from V and 7 bases from J; bases unmatched to any gene: 5. Per the germline V gene, CDR1 is LGHDT and CDR2 is YNNKEL (reference sequence). The CDR3 extends over 16 amino acids. Here the CDR3 DNA reads TGTGCCAGCAGCCAAGGGACAGGGGGCCAATTCGGGGAGCTGTTTTTT. It specifies CASSQGTGGQFGELFF.

This clonotype was counted ten times or more. The chain is built from TRBV9 and TRBJ2-1, with 11 bases that match TRBD1. V gave up 3 bases and J gave up 4 bases; unmatched junction bases: 3. The germline V gene encodes CDR1 SGDLS and CDR2 YYNGEE. The length of the CDR3 is 15 residues. CDR3 in DNA: TGTGCCAGCAGCGCCGGGACAGGGGGTTACAATGAGCAGTTCTTC. Its translation: CASSAGTGGYNEQFF. The complete variable domain, with remaining parts taken from reference TRBV9 and TRBJ2-1, reads DSGVTQTPKHLITATGQRVTLRCSPRSGDLSVYWYQQSLDQGLQFLIQYYNGEERAKGNILERFSAQQFPDLHSELNLSSLELGDSALYFCASSAGTGGYNEQFFGPGTRLTVL.

The chain employs TRBV9 and TRBJ1-6; D is perhaps TRBD1 (6 bases). The germline V gene encodes CDR1 SGDLS and CDR2 YYNGEE. CDR3 length: 15 residues. The V and J ends lost 0 bases and 4 bases respectively, with 8 bases between them. CDR3 sequence reads: CASSVEDRYNSPLHF. CDR3 coding DNA: TGTGCCAGCAGCGTAGAGGACAGATATAATTCACCCCTCCACTTT.